A selection of T cell receptor beta chains follows, all from one sample in a study of shared clonotypes between healthy human individuals. Sequencing used immunoSEQ multiplex PCR; TCRdb keeps in-frame clones, though not all of them. The sample includes approximately 2.5 million clones, 80% to 95% of them seen just once. Sequences were obtained from naive CD4+ T cells from PBMCs. The receptors stem from a man younger than 35 in good health. Some clones in this sample may be carry-over from other donors' samples. Each CDR3 is given with its conserved first and last residue. A D gene is named only where the DNA matches it firmly. A row's size may be missing; if present it is once, few, many or a size class.

j_gene,d_gene,v_gene,abundance,CDR3aa,CDR3nt
TRBJ2-2,NA,TRBV5-1,once,CASSLVAGANTGELFF,TGCGCCAGCAGCTTGGTCGCAGGGGCGAACACCGGGGAGCTGTTTTTT
TRBJ2-3,NA,TRBV6-1,once,CASRARDRITDTQYF,TGTGCCAGCAGGGCCCGGGACCGGATCACAGATACGCAGTATTTT
TRBJ2-3,TRBD2,TRBV6-1,NA,CASSVLAGAGDTQYF,TGTGCCAGCAGTGTACTAGCGGGAGCGGGAGATACGCAGTATTTT
TRBJ1-1,TRBD1,TRBV30,NA,CAWSVQGAGTEAFF,TGTGCCTGGAGCGTTCAGGGGGCGGGAACTGAAGCTTTCTTT
TRBJ1-1,NA,TRBV30,NA,CAWTEGGYTEAFF,TGTGCCTGGACCGAGGGGGGATACACTGAAGCTTTCTTT
TRBJ2-1,NA,TRBV9,NA,CASSVDLSSYNEQFF,TGTGCCAGCAGCGTAGACTTAAGCTCCTACAATGAGCAGTTCTTC
TRBJ1-1,NA,TRBV7-8,NA,CASSLRDTVNTEAFF,TGTGCCAGCAGTCTTCGGGACACAGTGAACACTGAAGCTTTCTTT
TRBJ1-5,TRBD1,TRBV7-2,NA,CASSVATGDQPQHF,TGTGCCAGCAGCGTAGCCACAGGGGATCAGCCCCAGCATTTT
TRBJ2-7,NA,TRBV15,NA,CATSRGTDDREQYF,TGTGCCACCAGCAGAGGGACGGACGATCGCGAGCAGTACTTC
TRBJ2-3,TRBD2,TRBV9,NA,CASSQVAGGTDTQYF,TGTGCCAGCAGCCAAGTAGCGGGAGGGACAGATACGCAGTATTTT
TRBJ1-5,NA,TRBV7-8,NA,CASSENRNQPQHF,TGTGCCAGCAGCGAGAATCGAAATCAGCCCCAGCATTTT
TRBJ2-7,TRBD1,TRBV4-1,NA,CASSQGWDRGRETYEQYF,TGCGCCAGCAGCCAGGGGTGGGACAGGGGTCGAGAAACGTACGAGCAGTACTTC
TRBJ2-7,NA,TRBV5-1,NA,CASSLGGGSSYEQYF,TGCGCCAGCAGCTTGGGTGGGGGGAGCTCCTACGAGCAGTACTTC
TRBJ1-5,TRBD1,TRBV30,few,CAWSAGQGGQPQHF,TGTGCCTGGAGCGCAGGACAGGGTGGTCAGCCCCAGCATTTT
TRBJ1-6,NA,TRBV6-5,NA,CASSGRTGNSPLHF,TGTGCCAGCAGTGGCCGGACGGGAAATTCACCCCTCCACTTT
TRBJ1-4,NA,TRBV11-2,once,CASGKGLAGRELFF,TGTGCCAGCGGCAAGGGTCTCGCAGGGCGAGAACTGTTTTTT
TRBJ1-1,NA,TRBV28,NA,CAIGVRDTEAFF,TGTGCCATAGGGGTCCGTGACACTGAAGCTTTCTTT
TRBJ1-1,TRBD1,TRBV27,once,CASSSPGTGGTEAFF,TGTGCCAGCAGTTCCCCCGGGACAGGGGGCACTGAAGCTTTCTTT
TRBJ1-1,TRBD1,TRBV9,NA,CASSVGGTATYEAFF,TGTGCCAGCAGCGTAGGAGGGACAGCAACTTATGAAGCTTTCTTT
TRBJ1-2,NA,TRBV29-1,NA,CSVVKGSDYGYTF,TGCAGCGTTGTAAAGGGTTCCGACTATGGCTACACCTTC
TRBJ2-6,NA,TRBV19,NA,CASSLGTGASSGANVLTF,TGTGCCAGTAGCCTCGGAACCGGGGCGTCCTCTGGGGCCAACGTCCTGACTTTC
TRBJ2-4,NA,TRBV19,NA,CASSIPTGGKNIQYF,TGTGCCAGTAGTATACCGACGGGTGGCAAAAACATTCAGTACTTC
TRBJ2-1,NA,TRBV9,NA,CASSYRAEVINEQFF,TGTGCCAGCAGTTACAGGGCCGAAGTAATCAATGAGCAGTTCTTC
TRBJ1-1,NA,TRBV28,NA,CASRAASNTEAFF,TGTGCCAGCAGGGCGGCGTCGAACACTGAAGCTTTCTTT
TRBJ1-1,NA,TRBV6-4,NA,CASSDRETTEAFF,TGTGCCAGCAGTGACAGGGAAACCACTGAAGCTTTCTTT
TRBJ2-7,TRBD1,TRBV2,NA,CASRGQGEFEQYF,TGTGCCAGCAGGGGACAGGGGGAATTCGAGCAGTACTTC